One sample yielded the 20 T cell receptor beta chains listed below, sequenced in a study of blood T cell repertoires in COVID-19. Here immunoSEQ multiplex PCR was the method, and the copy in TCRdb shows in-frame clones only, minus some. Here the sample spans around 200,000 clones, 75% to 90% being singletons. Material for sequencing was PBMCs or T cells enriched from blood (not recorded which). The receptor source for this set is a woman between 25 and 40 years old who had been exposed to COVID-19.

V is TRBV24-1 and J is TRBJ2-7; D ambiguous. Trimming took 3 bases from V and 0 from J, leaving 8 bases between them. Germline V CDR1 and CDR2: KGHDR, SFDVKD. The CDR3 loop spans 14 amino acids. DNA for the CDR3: TGTGCCACCAGTGATGGGCAGACCTCCTACGAGCAGTACTTC. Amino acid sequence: CATSDGQTSYEQYF.

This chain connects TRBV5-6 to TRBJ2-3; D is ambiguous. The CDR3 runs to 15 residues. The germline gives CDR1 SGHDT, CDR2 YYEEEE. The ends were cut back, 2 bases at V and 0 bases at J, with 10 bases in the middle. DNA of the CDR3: TGTGCCAGCAGCTTATTCTCTACTAGCACAGATACGCAGTATTTT. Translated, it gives CASSLFSTSTDTQYF.

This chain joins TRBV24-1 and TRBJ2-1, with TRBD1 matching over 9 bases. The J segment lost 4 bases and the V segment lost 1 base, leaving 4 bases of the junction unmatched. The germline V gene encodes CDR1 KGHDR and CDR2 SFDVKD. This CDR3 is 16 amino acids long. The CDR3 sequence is CATSDLNRGLYNEQFF. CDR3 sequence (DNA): TGTGCCACCAGTGATTTAAACAGGGGGCTATACAATGAGCAGTTCTTC.

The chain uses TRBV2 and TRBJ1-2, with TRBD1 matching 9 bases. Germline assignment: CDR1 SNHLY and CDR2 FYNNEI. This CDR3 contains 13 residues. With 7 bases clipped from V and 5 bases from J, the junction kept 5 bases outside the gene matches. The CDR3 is CASNRQGGYGYTF. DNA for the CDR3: TGTGCCAGCAATAGACAGGGGGGTTATGGCTACACCTTC. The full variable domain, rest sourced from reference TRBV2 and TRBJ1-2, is EPEVTQTPSHQVTQMGQEVILRCVPISNHLYFYWYRQILGQKVEFLVSFYNNEISEKSEIFDDQFSVERPDGSNFTLKIRSTKLEDSAMYFCASNRQGGYGYTFGSGTRLTVV.

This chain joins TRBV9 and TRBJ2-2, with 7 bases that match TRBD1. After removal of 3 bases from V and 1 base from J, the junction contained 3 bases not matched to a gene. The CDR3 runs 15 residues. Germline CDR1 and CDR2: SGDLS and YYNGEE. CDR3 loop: CASSATGLNTGELFF. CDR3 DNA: TGTGCCAGCAGCGCGACAGGGTTGAACACCGGGGAGCTGTTTTTT.

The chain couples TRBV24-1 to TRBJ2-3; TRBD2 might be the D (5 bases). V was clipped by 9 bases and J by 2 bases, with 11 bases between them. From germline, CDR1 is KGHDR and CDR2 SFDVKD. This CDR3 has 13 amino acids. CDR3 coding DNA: TGTGCCACCGCGGGCCCCATCACAGATACGCAGTATTTT. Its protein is CATAGPITDTQYF.

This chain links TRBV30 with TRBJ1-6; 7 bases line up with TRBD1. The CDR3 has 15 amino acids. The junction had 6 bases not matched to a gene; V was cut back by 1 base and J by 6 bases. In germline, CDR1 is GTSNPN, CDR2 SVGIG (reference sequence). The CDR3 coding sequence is TGTGCCTGGAGTGGCCGACAGGGTGGTAATTCACCCCTCCACTTT. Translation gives CAWSGRQGGNSPLHF.

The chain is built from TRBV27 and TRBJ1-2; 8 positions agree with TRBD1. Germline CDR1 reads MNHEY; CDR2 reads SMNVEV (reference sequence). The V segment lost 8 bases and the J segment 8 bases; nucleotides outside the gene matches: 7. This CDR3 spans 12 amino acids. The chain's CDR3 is CASRQGAQGYTF. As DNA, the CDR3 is TGTGCCAGCCGTCAGGGGGCGCAAGGCTACACCTTC.

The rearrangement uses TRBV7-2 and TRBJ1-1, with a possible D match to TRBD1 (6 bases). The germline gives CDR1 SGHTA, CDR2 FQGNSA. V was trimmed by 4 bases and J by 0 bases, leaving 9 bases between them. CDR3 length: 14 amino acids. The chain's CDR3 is CASSSGTLNTEAFF. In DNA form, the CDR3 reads TGTGCCAGCAGCTCCGGGACACTGAACACTGAAGCTTTCTTT.

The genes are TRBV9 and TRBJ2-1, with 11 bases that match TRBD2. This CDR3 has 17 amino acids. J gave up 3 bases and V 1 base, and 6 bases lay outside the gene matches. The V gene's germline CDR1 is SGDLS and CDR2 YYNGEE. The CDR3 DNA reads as TGTGCCAGCAGCGTACACCCTAGCGGGGGGCTCTACAATGAGCAGTTCTTC. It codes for CASSVHPSGGLYNEQFF.

The CDR3 sequence: CASSPDRNTGELFF. The CDR3 nucleotides read TGTGCCAGCAGTCCGGACAGGAACACCGGGGAGCTGTTTTTT. This chain uses TRBV2 with TRBJ2-2; D might be TRBD1 (6 bases). The length of the CDR3 is 14 residues. Trimming pared 5 bases from V and 1 base from J, leaving 8 bases between. CDR1 is SNHLY, CDR2 FYNNEI, per germline. The whole variable domain, filled in from reference TRBV2 and TRBJ2-2, reads EPEVTQTPSHQVTQMGQEVILRCVPISNHLYFYWYRQILGQKVEFLVSFYNNEISEKSEIFDDQFSVERPDGSNFTLKIRSTKLEDSAMYFCASSPDRNTGELFFGEGSRLTVL.

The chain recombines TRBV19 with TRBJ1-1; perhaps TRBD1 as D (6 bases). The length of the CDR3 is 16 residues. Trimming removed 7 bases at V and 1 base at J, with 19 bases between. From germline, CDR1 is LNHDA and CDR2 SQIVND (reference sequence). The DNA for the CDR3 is TGTGCCAGTACATTACAGGGCAATCGTGGGAACACTGAAGCTTTCTTT. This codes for CASTLQGNRGNTEAFF.

CDR3 loop: CASLGGAGGTPYSGANVLTF. CDR3 sequence (DNA): TGCGCCAGCTTGGGAGGCGCAGGGGGAACTCCTTACTCTGGGGCCAACGTCCTGACTTTC. This chain links TRBV5-1 with TRBJ2-6, with D possibly being TRBD1 (7 bases). The CDR3 loop spans 20 amino acids. Germline CDR1 is SGHRS and CDR2 is YFSETQ. V gave up 7 bases and J gave up 0 bases, with 26 bases separating them. Full variable domain (remainder filled in from reference TRBV5-1 and TRBJ2-6): KAGVTQTPRYLIKTRGQQVTLSCSPISGHRSVSWYQQTPGQGLQFLFEYFSETQRNKGNFPGRFSGRQFSNSRSEMNVSTLELGDSALYLCASLGGAGGTPYSGANVLTFGAGSRLTVL.

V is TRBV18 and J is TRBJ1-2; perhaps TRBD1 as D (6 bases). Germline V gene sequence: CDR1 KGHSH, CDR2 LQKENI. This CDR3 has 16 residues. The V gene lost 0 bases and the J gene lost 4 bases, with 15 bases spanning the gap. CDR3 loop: CASSPPVLGAGYGYTF. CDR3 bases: TGTGCCAGCTCACCACCTGTATTGGGGGCGGGCTATGGCTACACCTTC.

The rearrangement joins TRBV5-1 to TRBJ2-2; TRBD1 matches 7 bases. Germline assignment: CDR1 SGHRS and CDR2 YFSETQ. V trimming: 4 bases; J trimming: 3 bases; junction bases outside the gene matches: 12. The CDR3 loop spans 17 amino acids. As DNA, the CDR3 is TGCGCCAGCAGCCCCACTCCCCGGGACAGTTACACCGGGGAGCTGTTTTTT. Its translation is CASSPTPRDSYTGELFF. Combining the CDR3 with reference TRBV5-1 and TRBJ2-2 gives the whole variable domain KAGVTQTPRYLIKTRGQQVTLSCSPISGHRSVSWYQQTPGQGLQFLFEYFSETQRNKGNFPGRFSGRQFSNSRSEMNVSTLELGDSALYLCASSPTPRDSYTGELFFGEGSRLTVL.

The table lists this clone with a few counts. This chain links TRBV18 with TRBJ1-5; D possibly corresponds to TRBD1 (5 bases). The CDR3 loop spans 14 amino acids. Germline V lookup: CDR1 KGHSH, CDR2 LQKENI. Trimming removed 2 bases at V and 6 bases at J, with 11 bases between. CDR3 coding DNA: TGTGCCAGCTCACCAGCGGGGGGGAGTCAGCCCCAGCATTTT. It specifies CASSPAGGSQPQHF.

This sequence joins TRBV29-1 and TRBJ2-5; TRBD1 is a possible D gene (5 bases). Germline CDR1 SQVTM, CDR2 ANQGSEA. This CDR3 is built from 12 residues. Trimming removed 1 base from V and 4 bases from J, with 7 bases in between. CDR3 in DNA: TGCAGCGTTGAAGGCCAGGGAGAGACCCAGTACTTC. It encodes CSVEGQGETQYF.

CDR3 sequence reads: CASSSGTGGGNTIYF. CDR3 DNA sequence: TGTGCCAGCAGCTCCGGGACAGGGGGTGGAAACACCATATATTTT. The chain carries TRBV5-4 and TRBJ1-3, with TRBD1 identical over 11 bases. This CDR3 comprises 15 residues. V lost 3 bases to trimming and J lost 3 bases; unmatched junction nucleotides: 2. Germline CDR1 reads SGHNT; CDR2 reads YYREEE (reference sequence). Filled out from reference TRBV5-4 and TRBJ1-3, the complete variable domain reads ETGVTQSPTHLIKTRGQQVTLRCSSQSGHNTVSWYQQALGQGPQFIFQYYREEENGRGNFPPRFSGLQFPNYSSELNVNALELDDSALYLCASSSGTGGGNTIYFGEGSWLTVV.

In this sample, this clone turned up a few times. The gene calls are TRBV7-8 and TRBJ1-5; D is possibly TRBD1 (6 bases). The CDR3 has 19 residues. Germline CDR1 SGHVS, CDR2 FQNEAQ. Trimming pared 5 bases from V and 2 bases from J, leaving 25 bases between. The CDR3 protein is CASSASRFGGRRGNQPQHF. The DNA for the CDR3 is TGTGCCAGCAGCGCTTCACGCTTCGGGGGGCGCCGGGGCAATCAGCCCCAGCATTTT.

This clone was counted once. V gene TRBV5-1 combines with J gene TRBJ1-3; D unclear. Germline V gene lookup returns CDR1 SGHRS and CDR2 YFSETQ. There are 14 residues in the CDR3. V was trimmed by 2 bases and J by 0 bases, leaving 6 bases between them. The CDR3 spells CASSFESSGNTIYF. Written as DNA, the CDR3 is TGCGCCAGCAGCTTCGAGAGCTCTGGAAACACCATATATTTT.